The TCR beta chain described here comes from a study of T cells in Graves' hyperthyroidism and ophthalmopathy. It was RNA transcripts that yielded the amplified TCR beta CDR3 regions. The primer set for the first-round RT-PCR of the TCR CDR3 was HTBI. TCRdb ran MiXCR on the multiplex PCR reads and lists one entry per CDR3 protein. The sample holds around 300,000 distinct CDR3 sequences; roughly 13% are singletons and the top ten take under 8%. The V gene lost 3 bases and the J gene lost 6 bases, with 17 bases spanning the gap. This CDR3 spans 16 amino acids. CDR1 is SNHLY, CDR2 FYNNEI, per germline. This clonotype was observed a handful of times.

This TCR was recovered from a woman in her thirties or forties with Graves' hyperthyroidism. What was sequenced was blood. The J gene is TRBJ2-2, the V gene TRBV2; possibly TRBD2 for D (5 bases). DNA for the CDR3: TGTGCCAGCAGTGAGCGAGACCCCGGGCGGGCCGGGGAGCTGTTTTTT. Protein sequence: CASSERDPGRAGELFF.